This TCR beta chain came from a study of cytomegalovirus exposure and HLA in healthy donors (dated by TCRdb to 2016 to 2017). Study-wide context: In an earlier analysis of about 560 of the donors, 276 Gb of sequence data and 100 million or so unique TCR beta sequences from about 179 million T cells were reported. An earlier analysis of roughly 580 of the donors used high-throughput TCR beta sequencing to judge whether each TCR beta V gene segment behaved as functional or pseudogenic. On average, around 230,000 unique TCR beta nucleotide sequences were sequenced per donor among fewer than 500 genotyped donors of the cohort, with roughly 18% of those sequences being non-productive. All discovery cohort repertoires had been generated using a single sequencing platform. The later analysis used no new phenotypic data to find candidate immune exposures, relying instead on TCR beta sequences and their occurrence across donors. Roughly 5 DR-DQ haplotypes were handled as single units for association and clustering, since linkage in the cohort was strong. To study patterns of TCR occurrence, a later analysis re-analyzed previously published TCR beta repertoires from 500 to 850 donors and added high-resolution HLA genotyping. Genome-wide SNP genotypes for about 65% of the 666 donors were used in a later genetic analysis, which treated that subset as a discovery cohort. Approximately 330 gigabases of sequencing data and 75 million to 85 million unique TCR sequences made up an early release that covered over 550 HLA-typed donors. Donor age, sex, ethnicity and CMV serostatus were collected together with the repertoire data. The number of typed donors differed by locus: about 620-640 for A, B, C, DRB1 and DQB1; approximately 540 for DQA1; 606 for DPA1; and 450 to 480 for DPB1. To predict cytomegalovirus infection status, the study brought together high-throughput TCR immunosequencing, statistical association of individual TCRs with disease status, and machine learning. The study used immunosequencing to profile the T cell repertoires of around 600 subjects and linked those repertoires to cytomegalovirus serostatus. Of the 300 to 450 genotyped donors, over 80% were placed in the genetic ancestry cluster associated with self-reported Caucasian donors. The aim of the study was to test whether cataloging public T cell receptors could identify signatures of past pathogen exposure. A separate validation cohort of roughly 120 different subjects was used in addition to the 666-subject first cohort. Both class I and class II loci were covered by HLA typing, at four-digit resolution.

General study outcomes and caveats: In a later genetic analysis, a missense DCLRE1C variant was associated with V-gene and J-gene trimming of TCR beta chains, and the association was replicated in an independent cohort. A later analysis found that most CMV-associated TCR beta chains appeared HLA-restricted, with HLA associations seemingly driven largely by CMV exposure. A few of the identified cytomegalovirus-associated TCR beta chains were confirmed in vitro to be specific for cytomegalovirus antigens. CMV serostatus was the only immune exposure information available for the cohort. Broadly in line with IMGT annotations, most TCR beta V segments showed up in productive rearrangements about 87% or about 30% of the time in an earlier analysis of approximately 640 of the donors. Presence/absence analyses assumed roughly uniform sequencing depth across donors, an assumption that may not hold. In this cohort, only TCR beta chains were sequenced, and detectable features were limited by the absence of alpha or paired-chain data. In a later analysis, HLA-associated TCR beta chains showed more clonal expansion and lower generation probabilities than non-associated chains that were equally common. Because counts were too low, seventeen rarely observed V segments, including chromosome 9 orphons, were left out of the earlier analysis of some 640 of the donors. A later analysis found that TCR association rates varied across HLA loci, with DRB1 alleles showing the most associated TCRs and HLA-C alleles the fewest. In the study, approximately 160 TCR beta chains were listed as associated with cytomegalovirus. While some public TCRs were present in many individuals, most TCR sequences turned up only very rarely across donors. A later genetic analysis reported fewer N-insertions in productive TCRs among donors in an Asian-associated ancestry cluster than the roughly 620-donor mean. When HLA alleles, especially DR and DQ, strongly co-occurred, TCR associations were difficult to assign to individual alleles. In both the original and validation cohorts, the classifier was reported to diagnose cytomegalovirus status with high specificity and sensitivity. Specific HLA alleles were associated with 15,000 to 20,000 TCR beta sequences at a false discovery rate of 0.05 in a later analysis. A further reported finding was that TCR beta sequences accurately predicted the HLA-A and HLA-B alleles for most subjects in the first cohort. Correlated functional status among segregating V segments might be attributable to linkage disequilibrium, but an unknown experimental factor could not be ruled out. Some IMGT-functional V segments, including TRBV6-2 and TRBV6-3, could not be told apart with the 87-base-pair reads, so those segments were excluded. HLA typing was unavailable for some donors at each locus, so association tests used only the typed subset. The authors suggested that the approach could potentially be extended to other disease states and immunological phenotypes. A group of highly shared sequence variants was considered likely to be a technical artifact of the sequencing pipeline. In a later analysis, several top co-occurrence clusters were reported to appear linked to parvovirus B19, influenza, CMV and Epstein-Barr virus.

V is reduced by 5 bases and J by 0 bases, leaving a spacing of 8 bases between them. The CDR3 starts with the cysteine, ends with the phenylalanine, and has 14 residues. Only the CDR3 portion is preserved as DNA: 42 bases, with reading frame beginning at the first base. The germline V gene encodes CDR1 SEHNR and CDR2 FQNEAQ (reference sequence). A word on this clone: Its target antigen remains unknown. No quality values exist for individual bases; no much larger clone is one base distant.

Receptor amplification or capture employed the immunoSEQ multiplex PCR assay. For the multiplex PCR, a mixture combining 60 forward primers for TCR Vbeta segments and 13 reverse primers for TCR Jbeta segments was used. The CDR3 region of rearranged TCR beta genes was amplified from genomic DNA by a multiplex PCR assay. The amplified TCR beta libraries were sequenced on the Illumina HiSeq System as 87-base-pair reads. As for how the authors treated the data: A later analysis tallied tens of millions of unique TCR beta chains across the 666 repertoires, and approximately 12 million of those chains were shared by two or more donors. A nearest-neighbor algorithm error-corrected the raw reads and collapsed the reads into unique sequences, merging closely related sequences to remove PCR and sequencing errors. Alignment of CDR3 sequences to IMGT reference sequences was used to assign V, D and J gene segments. For a sequence to be retained, a match of at least six nucleotides was required to both a V gene segment and a J gene segment. Rearrangements were called productive when the CDR3 lacked stop codons and stayed in frame with V and J; all others were non-productive. Following IMGT convention, CDR3 was defined as the stretch from the second conserved V-encoded cysteine to the conserved J-encoded phenylalanine. The earlier analysis of 587 of the donors excluded any sequence lacking an unambiguous match to a single V gene segment. An earlier analysis of some 610 of the donors called V segments functional above 56.7% productive rearrangements and segregating when the between-donor standard deviation exceeded 5%. A statistical classification framework was developed to diagnose cytomegalovirus status using the catalog of TCR beta chain sequences. In a later analysis, V and J genes were assigned by comparing TCR nucleotide sequences against IMGT/GENE-DB human TR gene sequences. Using the TCRdist pipeline, a later analysis assigned CDR3 sequences along with most-parsimonious VDJ recombination scenarios. In a later analysis, each TCR beta chain was defined by its CDR3 amino acid sequence together with its V-gene family, and reads lacking a unique V-gene family were excluded. As a way to deal with suspected cross-contamination and a sequencing artifact, a later analysis dropped approximately 570 nucleotide sequences that were highly shared and had low generation probability. A later analysis calculated a clonal expansion index for each public chain from normalized within-repertoire ranks of inferred template counts. In a later analysis, generation probabilities were computed with a VDJ recombination model fitted to out-of-frame rearrangements, and the resulting probabilities were checked against IGoR. In a later analysis, TCR-TCR, TCR-HLA and TCR-CMV co-occurrence was scored with hypergeometric tests, and a repertoire-size bias correction was applied to TCR pairs. A later analysis estimated false discovery rates by permuting HLA or CMV assignments 20 times. In a later analysis, co-occurring TCRs were grouped using DBSCAN, with TCRdist sequence similarity added in when clustering inside HLA-allele-positive subsets. For co-occurrence clustering, repertoires with fewer than 30,000 or more than 120,000 public chains were excluded, along with four to six repertoires with anomalous nucleotide sharing. TCRdb obtained this table from immuneACCESS and retained in-frame rearrangements with V and J assigned. These tables miss some clones; where compared with another copy, unresolved V genes account for less than half of the shortfall, and the remainder is unexplained. The D gene and trimming were derived from the DNA, and the V and J assignments and clone size from that table. The sample data list 90,000 to 130,000 clones, and around 80% of these were observed just once. Roughly 12% of the sample goes to the ten largest clones.

In total, more than 500 healthy bone marrow donors made up the cohort. At the time of sampling, all cohort members were nominally healthy, though unrecorded immune exposures were likely present. The donor tested CMV seropositive and was one of the 289 seropositive cohort members. A peripheral blood sample was collected from each donor, and TCR beta sequencing was performed on peripheral blood mononuclear cells. The Qiagen DNeasy Blood Extraction Kit was used to extract genomic DNA from the blood cell samples. The rearranged chain carries TRBV7-9 and TRBJ1-3, with a weak D call of TRBD1 (5 bases match). The sequenced sample consisted of PBMCs. The clonotype was recovered from a man between 25 and 39 years old in good health and CMV-seropositive. CDR3 protein: CASSPGGSGNTIYF. In nucleotides, the sequence is TGTGCCAGCAGCCCGGGGGGCTCTGGAAACACCATATATTTT.